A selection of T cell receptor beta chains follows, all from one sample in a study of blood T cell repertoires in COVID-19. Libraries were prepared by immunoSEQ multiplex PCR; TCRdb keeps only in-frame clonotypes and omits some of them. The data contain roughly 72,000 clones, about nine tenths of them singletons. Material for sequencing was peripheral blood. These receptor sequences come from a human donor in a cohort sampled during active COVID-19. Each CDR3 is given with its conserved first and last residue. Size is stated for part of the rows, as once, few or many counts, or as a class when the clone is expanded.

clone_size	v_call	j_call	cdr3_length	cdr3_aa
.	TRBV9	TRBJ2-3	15	CASSATSGLTDTQYF
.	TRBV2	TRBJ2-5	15	CASKDGTSGQETQYF
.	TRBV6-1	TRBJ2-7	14	CASSEAGHPAEQYF
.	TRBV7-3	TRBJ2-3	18	CASSPTGFGPTHTDTQYF
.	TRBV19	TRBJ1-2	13	CASWDRLLYGYTF
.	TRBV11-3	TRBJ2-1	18	CASSPETSGGHSYNEQFF
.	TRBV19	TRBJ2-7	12	CASSIPPFEQYF
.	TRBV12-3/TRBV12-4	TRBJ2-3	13	CASRATGTDTQYF
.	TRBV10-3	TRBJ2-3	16	CAISEGAGGPGDTQYF
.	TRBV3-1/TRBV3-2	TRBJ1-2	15	CASSQGDRQEVGYTF
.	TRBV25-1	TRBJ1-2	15	CASSESEGSGYGYTF
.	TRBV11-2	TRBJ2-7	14	CASSSDGGSYEQYF
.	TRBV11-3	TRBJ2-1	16	CASSAGVAGVDGEQFF
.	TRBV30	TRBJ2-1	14	CAWRTSGRMNEQFF
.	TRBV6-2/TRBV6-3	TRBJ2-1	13	CASSITEYNEQFF
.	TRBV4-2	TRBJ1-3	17	CASSPNLQGALGNTIYF
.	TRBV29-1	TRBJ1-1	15	CSVEDRGFGDTEAFF
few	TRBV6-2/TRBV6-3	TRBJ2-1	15	CASSFYLTDYNEQFF
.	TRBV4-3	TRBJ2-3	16	CASSRLGGGAADTQYF
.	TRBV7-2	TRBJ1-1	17	CASSSRGPGSMNTEAFF
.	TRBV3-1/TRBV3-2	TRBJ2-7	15	CASSQTSGGPYEQYF
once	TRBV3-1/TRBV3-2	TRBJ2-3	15	CASSQDTSVGDTQYF
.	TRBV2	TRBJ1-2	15	CASIPDRGGGYGYTF
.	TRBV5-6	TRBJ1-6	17	CASSPQGRSSYNSPLHF
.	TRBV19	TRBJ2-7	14	CASSIGQGGYEQYF
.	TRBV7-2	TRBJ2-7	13	CASSLQVSYEQYF
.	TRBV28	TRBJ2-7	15	CASSLPGTGTLEQYF
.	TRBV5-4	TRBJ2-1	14	CASRAESSYNEQFF